This entry concerns a single T cell receptor (beta chain). This receptor's antigen is unknown. The input lacks base qualities; no much larger clone sits a single base away. These data are taken from a study of T cell changes during pregnancy in multiple sclerosis (dated by TCRdb to about 2019). Background for the entire study: The study examined how the T cell repertoire changed over the course of pregnancy in women with multiple sclerosis.

A distance of 15 bases separates the germline ends of V and J, which lose 11 bases and 5 bases respectively. There are 12 amino acids in the CDR3, from cysteine to phenylalanine inclusive. The retained sequence is limited to the CDR3, 36 bases, with the frame set at the first base. CDR1 and CDR2 are drawn from the germline V gene: SNHLY, FYNNEI. Library prep was done by the immunoSEQ multiplex PCR assay. This immuneACCESS table, as held by TCRdb, lists in-frame sequences with V and J called but not all clones. Of the missing ones, under half trace to an unresolved V gene in checked studies; the others have no known cause. The sample data list tens of thousands of clones, and more than 90% of these were observed just once. Around 0.5% of the sample lies in the top ten.

The chain is made from TRBV2 and TRBJ1-2; no D gene call is confident. The origin of this receptor is a female donor in good health, enrolled as a control in a pregnancy study. The sequencing used CD4+ T cells from peripheral blood mononuclear cells, collected in the second trimester of pregnancy. This receptor has the CDR3 CAGTTRSYGYTF. The sequenced DNA is TGTGCCGGCACGACAAGAAGTTATGGCTACACCTTC.